This TCR beta chain derives from a study of T cells after yellow fever vaccination (dated by TCRdb to between 2017 and 2020). In terms of the full investigation: The SMART-Seq v4 Ultra Low Input RNA kit was used to prepare libraries from fractions with low cell numbers. To follow T-cell clones before and after both primary and booster YFV17D yellow fever vaccination, bulk TCR alpha and beta repertoires underwent longitudinal sequencing. The cohort comprised two healthy male donors, one aged 18 to 29 and one aged 30 to 39 years. Blood was collected at multiple timepoints before and after primary and secondary immunization, and bulk PBMC replicates and cell subsets were isolated.

What the study reported, not specific to this receptor: Because only a couple of donors were included in the study, the extent to which the findings can be generalized is limited. The secondary T-cell response was found to be weaker but faster than the primary response, with a peak reached on day 5 rather than on day 15. After the booster, most of the clones that had expanded following primary vaccination were detected again (around 97% of CD4 and around 90% of CD8), which suggests that memory was broadly maintained. FACS-sorted repertoires could contain abundant contaminating clonotypes from the bulk population, so computational filtering was required. A small share of clonotypes occurred in both CD4 and CD8 compartments, likely arising from convergent recombination.

This sample's treatment or condition label indicates: live attenuated yellow fever vaccine strain. At each blood-draw timepoint, two biological replicates of bulk PBMCs were collected. A standard Ficoll-Paque protocol was used to isolate PBMCs from peripheral blood. RNA was extracted with TriZol from bulk PBMCs, CD4 and CD8 fractions, and dextramer-positive and dextramer-negative fractions. These reads were obtained on an Illumina NovaSeq 6000. TCR cDNA was made using 5'RACE template switching, a step that added a universal primer site and unique molecular identifiers. cDNA synthesis was primed from both the TCR alpha and TCR beta constant segments. Libraries were amplified in two PCR steps, with sample barcodes and sequencing adapters added in the second step. Libraries were sequenced on Illumina HiSeq 2500 (2x100 bp) or NovaSeq (2x150 bp). The paper's data handling went like this. MIGEC handled demultiplexing of reads and collapsing into UMI consensus sequences, while MiXCR performed V(D)J alignment. Using edgeR on replicate PBMC samples, clonotypes were called vaccine-responding if FDR was below 0.01 and the log2 fold change was above 5 up to day 15. Each bulk clonotype received a CD4 or CD8 identity based on whether the sequenced CD4 or CD8 repertoire contained that clonotype at higher abundance. TCRdb itself trimmed the public reads at Q25 with fastp, ran MiXCR and retained productive beta chains. Every distinct CDR3 protein forms one entry, paired with its most common genes and DNA. The V and J calls were not made by the authors but by TCRdb's processing. This sample lists 300,000 to 350,000 distinct CDR3 sequences; 3.5% to 4.5% were detected once. The ten top clones hold roughly 19% of the sample.

Concerning this clonotype: Its antigen specificity is not known. The input lacks base qualities; no much larger clone sits a single base away.

CDR1 is given as MNHNY and CDR2 as SVGAGI, both from the germline V gene (reference sequence). CDR3 length: 12 amino acids, cysteine to phenylalanine. Left in the record is the CDR3 DNA by itself, 36 bases read in frame from the first base. V is reduced by 6 bases and J by 5 bases, leaving a spacing of 9 bases between them. This material consisted of PBMCs, taken 15 days after the yellow fever booster vaccination. The rearrangement joined TRBV6-6 to TRBJ2-3, with the D gene too uncertain to name. The source is a young man who received the YFV17D yellow fever vaccine. The DNA sequence is given as TGTGCCAGCAGCTACGAAGGAGATACGCAGTATTTT. This encodes CASSYEGDTQYF.